This T cell receptor beta chain was recorded in a study of blood T cell repertoires in COVID-19. Profiled with immunoSEQ multiplex PCR; TCRdb holds only in-frame clones, not every one. The repertoire has a few hundred thousand clones, roughly 90% of them found once; the top ten carry around 2.8%. Followed over time, Seattle patients had been enrolled while infection was active. The CDR3 is 14 residues long. The ends were cut back, 3 bases at V and 5 bases at J, with 13 bases in the middle. The germline CDR1 and CDR2 sequences are MGHRA and YSYEKL. The sample taken for sequencing was peripheral blood. This receptor was obtained from a woman in her twenties or thirties with COVID-19, enrolled during active disease. The genes are TRBV4-1 and TRBJ2-5; the D gene is possibly TRBD1 (7 bases). CDR3 DNA: TGCGCCAGCAGCCATCCCAGGGGGGAGGAGACCCAGTACTTC. It specifies CASSHPRGEETQYF.